The sequence of this TCR beta chain was determined in a study of Ad26.COV2.S vaccination and SARS-CoV-2 variants. The treatment: some 19 received Ad26.COV2.S at low or high dose, single or two shots; 5 received placebo; per-sample allocation not given. Sampling happened 63 days after the first vaccine or placebo injection. Looked up from germline, CDR1 is MNHEY and CDR2 is SVGEGT. Between the trimmed V and J ends, which lost 7 bases and 2 bases, there was a span of 21 bases. The CDR3 runs to 17 residues. The table came from immunoSEQ multiplex PCR; TCRdb's copy has only in-frame clones and leaves some out. The sample lists about 480,000 clones, around 88% occurring once.

This chain joins TRBV6-2 or TRBV6-3 and TRBJ1-3; TRBD1 is a possible D gene (6 bases). This TCR came from a person between 18 and 60 years old who received the Ad26.COV2.S COVID-19 vaccine or a placebo. Sequenced material: peripheral blood, taken in a trial of Ad26.COV2.S vaccine versus placebo. The CDR3 sequence: CASTPLAGGRPGNTIYF. The CDR3 region has the DNA TGTGCCAGCACCCCCCTGGCCGGGGGCCGCCCTGGAAACACCATATATTTT.